This TCR beta chain came from a study of T cells in Graves' hyperthyroidism and ophthalmopathy. Regions amplified from RNA transcripts were the TCR beta CDR3 regions. The TCR CDR3 first-round RT-PCR relied on the HTBI primer set. TCRdb itself ran the multiplex PCR reads through MiXCR, one entry per CDR3 protein. This repertoire shows under 350,000 distinct CDR3 sequences, about 21% found once; its top ten account for around 48%. The CDR3 loop spans 16 amino acids. Trimming removed 0 bases from V and 1 base from J, with 12 bases in between. Germline CDR1 SGHVS, CDR2 FQNEAQ. Sequencing was performed on blood. The chain combines TRBV7-8 with TRBJ1-1; no clear D gene. This receptor was obtained from a woman in her forties or fifties with Graves' hyperthyroidism. The DNA of the CDR3 is TGTGCCAGCAGCTTAGCCGGGATCGGCCGGAACACTGAAGCTTTCTTT. Amino acids: CASSLAGIGRNTEAFF.